This T cell receptor (beta chain) was documented in a study of blood T cells in healthy people across ages. Trimming took off 3 bases at V and 2 bases at J, with 10 bases between the two ends. Germline V gene sequence: CDR1 SGHTA, CDR2 FQGNSA. The CDR3 is 14 residues long. With regard to this clonotype: Its antigen is not identified.

General study points: Long-lived donors exceeded aged donors in naive CD4+ cells and diversity. TCR beta diversity was tightly associated with the proportion of naive T cells.

Primed by a sample-barcoded 5' primer and a J-beta primer mix, a second PCR proceeded for about 6 to 11 cycles. TCRdb reprocessed the 5' RACE reads with MiXCR, giving one entry per CDR3 protein. The sample includes about 1.1 million distinct CDR3 sequences, less than 45% of them seen just once. V gene TRBV7-2 combines with J gene TRBJ1-2; no definite D call. This TCR was sampled from a man in his late teens or twenties in good health. The sequenced sample was blood. The CDR3 here is CASSLRRNNYGYTF. CDR3 sequence (DNA): TGTGCCAGCAGCTTGAGGAGGAACAACTATGGCTACACCTTC.